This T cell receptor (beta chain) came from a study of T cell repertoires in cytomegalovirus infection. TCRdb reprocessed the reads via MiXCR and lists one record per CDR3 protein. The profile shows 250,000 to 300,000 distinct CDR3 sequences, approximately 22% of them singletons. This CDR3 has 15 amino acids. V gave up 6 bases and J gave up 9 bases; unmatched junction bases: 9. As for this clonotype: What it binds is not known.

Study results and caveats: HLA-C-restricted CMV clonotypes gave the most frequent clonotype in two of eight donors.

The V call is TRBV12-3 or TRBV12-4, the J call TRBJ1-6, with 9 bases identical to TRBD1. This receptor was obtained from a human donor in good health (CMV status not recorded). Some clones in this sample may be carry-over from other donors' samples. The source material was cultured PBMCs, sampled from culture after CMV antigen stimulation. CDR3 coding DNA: TGTGCCAGCAGGGGGGGACAGGGCAGAGGTTCACCCCTCCACTTT. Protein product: CASRGGQGRGSPLHF.